The rows below give T cell receptor beta chains drawn from one sample of a study of shared clonotypes between healthy human individuals. This table comes from immunoSEQ multiplex PCR, and its TCRdb copy is limited to in-frame clones, with some not included. Of about 480,000 clones detected, over 75% appear once; the ten largest clones hold around 12%. The source material was PBMCs. These receptor sequences come from a woman in her thirties or forties in good health. Some clones in this sample may be carry-over from other donors' samples. The CDR3 runs from the conserved cysteine through the conserved F or W. The D gene is left open where the match is weak. Part of the rows lack a size; the others show once, few, many or a class for expanded clones.

>TRBJ2-1|TRBD2|TRBV7-4|few
TGTGCCAGCAGCTTGGGACTAGCGGGAGGGGGAGGCGAGCAGTTCTTC
CASSLGLAGGGGEQFF
>TRBJ1-5|TRBD1|TRBV10-1|few
TGCGCCAGCACCCAGGACAGGTCCTACAATCAGCCCCAGCATTTT
CASTQDRSYNQPQHF
>TRBJ2-3|TRBD2|TRBV5-6|many
TGTGCCAGCAGCTGGACTAGCGGACATGCTAGCACAGATACGCAGTATTTT
CASSWTSGHASTDTQYF
>TRBJ1-4|TRBD1|TRBV19|-
TGTGCCAGTAGTTTCTCCGGACAGGGAGGTGATGAAAAACTGTTTTTT
CASSFSGQGGDEKLFF
>TRBJ1-5|-|TRBV27|-
TGTGCCAGCAGTTTGGGGGGGGGCTGGCAGCCCCAGCATTTT
CASSLGGGWQPQHF
>TRBJ1-2|-|TRBV29-1|once
TGCAGCGTTGGGCAACAATGGTATGGCTACACCTTC
CSVGQQWYGYTF
>TRBJ2-5|-|TRBV27|-
TGTGCCAGCAGACCTAGCGCTCCCCGAGAGACCCAGTACTTC
CASRPSAPRETQYF
>TRBJ1-3|TRBD1|TRBV15|-
TGTGCCACCAGCAGAGATCTGGGGACAGGTGCCTCTGGAAACACCATATATTTT
CATSRDLGTGASGNTIYF
>TRBJ1-1|-|TRBV28|few
TGTGCCATTCGGGCCAGGAACACTGAAGCTTTCTTT
CAIRARNTEAFF
>TRBJ2-1|TRBD1|TRBV7-3|-
TGTGCCAGCAGCTTAATGGGACAGAACTACAATGAGCAGTTCTTC
CASSLMGQNYNEQFF
>TRBJ2-3|TRBD2|TRBV13|-
TGTGCCAGCAGCTGGGGATTGGGTAGCGGGAGTCCCGCAGATACGCAGTATTTT
CASSWGLGSGSPADTQYF